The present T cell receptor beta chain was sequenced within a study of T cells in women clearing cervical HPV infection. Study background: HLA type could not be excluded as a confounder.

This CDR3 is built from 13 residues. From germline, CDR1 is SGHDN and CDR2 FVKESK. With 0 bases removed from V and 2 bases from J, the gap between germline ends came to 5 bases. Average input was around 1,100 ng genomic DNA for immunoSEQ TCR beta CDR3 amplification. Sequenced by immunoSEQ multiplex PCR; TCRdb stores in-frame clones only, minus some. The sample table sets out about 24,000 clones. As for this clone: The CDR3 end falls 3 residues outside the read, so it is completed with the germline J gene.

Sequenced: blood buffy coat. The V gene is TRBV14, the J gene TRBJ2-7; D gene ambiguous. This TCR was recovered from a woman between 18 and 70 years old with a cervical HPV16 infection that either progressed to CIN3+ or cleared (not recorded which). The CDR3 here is CASSQDWPYEQYF. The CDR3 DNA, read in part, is TGTGCCAGCAGCCAAGATTGGCCCTACGAG. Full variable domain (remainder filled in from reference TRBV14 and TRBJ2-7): EAGVTQFPSHSVIEKGQTVTLRCDPISGHDNLYWYRRVMGKEIKFLLHFVKESKQDESGMPNNRFLAERTGGTYSTLKVQPAELEDSGVYFCASSQDWPYEQYFGPGTRLTVT.